Sequencing of this T cell receptor (beta chain) was carried out in a study of PD-1 blockade in mismatch repair-deficient tumors. Whole-study findings and limits: Rapid post-treatment expansion, then contraction, generally preceding radiologic response, marked tumor-resident clones.

Sequenced by immunoSEQ multiplex PCR; TCRdb stores in-frame clones only, minus some. This table holds approximately 100,000 clones, 82% found once. Points on this clone: Its target is unknown.

The CDR3 consists of 13 residues. Looked up from germline, CDR1 is SQVTM and CDR2 is ANQGSEA. Between the trimmed V and J ends, which lost 1 base and 7 bases, there was a span of 14 bases. The TCR-sequenced patients were a few responders to pembrolizumab. The clonotype was recovered from an adult with mismatch repair-deficient cancer. Source: peripheral blood, taken approximately 35 weeks after starting pembrolizumab. This chain connects TRBV29-1 to TRBJ2-7; D gene unclear. The DNA for the CDR3 is TGCAGCGTTGAAGGAGGAGTTTTACGGGAGCAGTACTTC. This encodes CSVEGGVLREQYF.